This T cell receptor beta chain was captured in a study of long-term antiretroviral therapy in people with HIV. Overall study: By about a decade, the earliest samples predate the 2015 immediate-ART recommendation.

The CDR3 is 15 amino acids. Germline CDR1 and CDR2: MNHEY and SMNVEV (reference sequence). Trimming cost V 3 bases and J 7 bases; bases outside gene matches: 7. On this clone: Its target is not known.

Whole-study results and caveats: The clones with expansion before ART were dominant in the repertoire at all time points.

An immunoSEQ assay, version v3.0, was performed at survey level. Here immunoSEQ multiplex PCR was the method, and the copy in TCRdb shows in-frame clones only, minus some. This table has some 28,000 clones, roughly 86% appearing once. The receptor was isolated from a woman aged 25 to 39 with HIV. Sequenced here: unsorted PBMCs, sampled 0.8 years after starting antiretroviral therapy. This chain connects TRBV27 to TRBJ2-5, with TRBD2 matching 11 bases. The CDR3 sequence is CASSLLTSGEGTQYF. The CDR3 nucleotides are TGTGCCAGCAGTTTGCTGACTAGCGGGGAAGGGACCCAGTACTTC.